The entry below describes one T cell receptor beta chain. Its antigen is still unknown. These data come from a study of T cells after posttransplantation cyclophosphamide. This table comes from immunoSEQ multiplex PCR, and its TCRdb copy is limited to in-frame clones, with some not included. This table holds roughly 25,000 clones, around 88% found once. The CDR3 is 16 amino acids. J was trimmed by 3 bases and V by 5 bases; bases with no gene match: 5. CDR1 is SNHLY, CDR2 FYNNEI, per germline. General study results and limits: Donor-recipient repertoire similarity was low at 1-2 months, rising over year one. TRB clonality was highly associated with recipient CMV seropositivity and reactivation.

This receptor was taken from a woman aged 55-70 years with a blood cancer, CMV-positive, and with a related stem cell donor. This sequence joins TRBV2 and TRBJ2-2; 11 bases fit TRBD2. Sequenced input: PBMCs. The CDR3 protein is CASSPASGRYTGELFF. The DNA of the CDR3 is TGTGCCAGCAGTCCCGCTAGCGGGAGGTACACCGGGGAGCTGTTTTTT.